The next 5 T cell receptor beta chains were all read from a single sample in a study of cytomegalovirus exposure and HLA in healthy donors. PCR was performed using 60 Vbeta and 13 Jbeta primers. Using immunoSEQ multiplex PCR, the repertoire was profiled, and TCRdb retains in-frame clones only, with some absent. The sample shows about 160,000 clones, over 70% of them seen only once. What was sequenced was PBMCs. Receptors originate from a boy between 2 and 10 years old in good health and CMV-seronegative.

V usage is TRBV5-6 and J usage is TRBJ2-3, with D perhaps TRBD2 (7 bases). Germline V gene data show CDR1 as SGHDT and CDR2 as YYEEEE. The V gene lost 0 bases and the J gene lost 8 bases, with 10 bases spanning the gap. The CDR3 is made up of 13 amino acids. The CDR3 DNA reads TGTGCCAGCAGCTTGGGGGAGGGGGGTACGCAGTATTTT. Protein product: CASSLGEGGTQYF.

The chain has TRBV5-6 and TRBJ2-5, with a tentative D call TRBD1 (6 bases). Germline CDR1 reads SGHDT; CDR2 reads YYEEEE. V lost 6 bases and J 4 bases, leaving 16 bases between the germline ends. This CDR3 spans 14 amino acids. The chain's CDR3 is CASIMKGVAETQYF. The CDR3 DNA is TGTGCCAGCATCATGAAGGGGGTGGCAGAGACCCAGTACTTC.

This clone was recorded only once. The V gene is TRBV19, the J gene TRBJ1-3; D uncertain. Germline V gene data show CDR1 as LNHDA and CDR2 as SQIVND (reference sequence). The germline V and J ends were trimmed by 4 bases and 0 bases, with 10 bases remaining between them. The length of the CDR3 is 15 residues. The CDR3 nucleotides read TGTGCCAGTAGTACGGGGTACAACTCTGGAAACACCATATATTTT. It specifies CASSTGYNSGNTIYF.

The V and J genes are TRBV30 and TRBJ2-2, with 8 bases identical to TRBD2. The germline V gene encodes CDR1 GTSNPN and CDR2 SVGIG (reference sequence). Losses at the gene ends were 2 bases for V and 4 bases for J; bases not matched to a gene: 6. The CDR3 is 15 residues long. CDR3 sequence reads: CAWSFQRGRTGELFF. The CDR3 bases are TGTGCCTGGAGTTTCCAGCGGGGGCGCACCGGGGAGCTGTTTTTT.

The V gene is TRBV6-5, the J gene TRBJ2-2, with a weak D call TRBD1 (6 bases). The CDR3 has 16 residues. The germline gives CDR1 MNHEY, CDR2 SVGAGI. V lost 0 bases and J 6 bases, leaving 14 bases between the germline ends. CDR3 protein: CASSYSRGTHAGELFF. DNA for the CDR3: TGTGCCAGCAGTTACTCGAGGGGGACACACGCCGGGGAGCTGTTTTTT.